The entry that follows covers one T cell receptor beta chain sequence. Its antigen is still unknown. The diagnostic basis comprised clinical symptoms, serum thyroxine and TRAb, thyroid ultrasound and orbital computed tomography. Regions amplified from RNA transcripts were the TCR beta CDR3 regions. A set of HTBI primers served as the primers for a first-round RT-PCR of the TCR CDR3. In TCRdb, the multiplex PCR reads were re-called with MiXCR into one record per CDR3 protein. The repertoire holds over 500,000 distinct CDR3 sequences, with 40% to 50% as singletons. Trimming removed 4 bases at V and 5 bases at J, with 10 bases between. Germline V gene data show CDR1 as SGHRS and CDR2 as YFSETQ. The CDR3 covers 14 residues. The source of the sample is a study of T cells in Graves' hyperthyroidism and ophthalmopathy. Study results and limitations: In blood, most of the thyroid clonotypes expanded above 0.001 were also present. Ophthalmopathy stood apart from stable hyperthyroidism in a 13 V-J model.

Material: peripheral blood or thyroid tissue (not recorded which). The rearrangement links TRBV5-1 to TRBJ1-6; tentative D call: TRBD1 (6 bases). The origin of this receptor is an adult woman with Graves' disease, either hyperthyroidism or ophthalmopathy (not recorded which). The CDR3 protein is CASSVGQNNSPLHF. The CDR3 DNA follows: TGCGCCAGCAGCGTTGGACAGAATAATTCACCCCTCCACTTT.